This TCR beta chain stems from a study of cytomegalovirus exposure and HLA in healthy donors. Regarding the study as a whole: Productive rates of about 90% or about 30% were seen for most TCR beta V segments in an earlier analysis. As a later analysis revealed, the rate of TCR association differed by HLA locus, with DRB1 most and HLA-C fewest.

PCR employed 60 Vbeta and 13 Jbeta primers. Produced via immunoSEQ multiplex PCR; TCRdb's table is partial and in-frame only. The sample has around 120,000 clones; about 80% are singletons. Per germline, CDR1 SGHTA and CDR2 FQGTGA. V gave up 5 bases and J gave up 0 bases; unmatched junction bases: 3. CDR3 length equals 16 residues. With regard to this clone: Its antigen remains unknown.

This receptor was identified in a man aged 60 to 75 in good health and CMV-seropositive. Sequenced: PBMCs. The chain joins TRBV7-3 to TRBJ2-6; 8 nucleotides align to TRBD2. This CDR3 reads CASSPGTSSGANVLTF. CDR3 DNA: TGTGCCAGCAGCCCCGGGACTAGCTCTGGGGCCAACGTCCTGACTTTC.